Below, 5 T cell receptor beta chains from the same sample are listed, as sequenced in a study of cytomegalovirus exposure and HLA in healthy donors. PCR amplification relied on 60 Vbeta primers (plus 13 Jbeta primers). Sequencing was performed with immunoSEQ multiplex PCR; in TCRdb, only in-frame clones are kept and a portion is missing. The repertoire holds about 170,000 clones, roughly 80% seen once, with about 0.76% in the top ten. Sequenced sample: PBMCs. These receptors were taken from a young woman in good health and CMV-seronegative.

This chain uses TRBV7-3 with TRBJ1-1, with D uncertain. V was cut by 5 bases and J by 3 bases, with 10 bases left in between. Germline CDR1 SGHTA, CDR2 FQGTGA. This CDR3 is built from 13 residues. The CDR3 loop is CASSRDTYTEAFF. The CDR3 nucleotides read TGTGCCAGCAGCCGTGACACTTACACTGAAGCTTTCTTT.

The genes are TRBV18 and TRBJ2-1; 11 bases map to TRBD2. The CDR3 sequence is 18 residues long. With 3 bases clipped from V and 0 bases from J, the junction kept 7 bases outside the gene matches. Germline values: CDR1 KGHSH, CDR2 LQKENI. CDR3 amino acids: CASSPRRTSGFSYNEQFF. The CDR3 nucleotides are TGTGCCAGCTCACCCCGGCGGACTAGCGGGTTCTCCTACAATGAGCAGTTCTTC.

This rearrangement joins TRBV5-1 to TRBJ2-5; 10 nucleotides match TRBD2. The DNA matches TRBJ2-7 better at its end, which makes the J call doubtful. The CDR3 has 14 amino acids. From germline, CDR1 is SGHRS and CDR2 YFSETQ. The CDR3 is CASRAAGGPHEQYF. As DNA, the CDR3 is TGCGCCAGCCGTGCAGCGGGAGGGCCTCACGAGCAGTACTTC.

The chain carries TRBV28 and TRBJ1-4; D unresolved. This CDR3 has 14 residues. V was trimmed by 3 bases and J by 4 bases, leaving 9 bases between them. Germline values: CDR1 MDHEN, CDR2 SYDVKM. The CDR3 sequence: CASSFGQLNEKLFF. CDR3 bases: TGTGCCAGCAGTTTTGGGCAGCTTAATGAAAAACTGTTTTTT.

This chain links TRBV6-4 with TRBJ2-1; TRBD1 matches at 8 bases. The CDR3 contains 15 residues. J gave up 3 bases and V 7 bases, and 8 bases lay outside the gene matches. Looked up from germline, CDR1 is MRHNA and CDR2 is SNTAGT. The CDR3 nucleotides are TGTGCCAGCACTGGACAGGGCGGCATCTACAATGAGCAGTTCTTC. This encodes CASTGQGGIYNEQFF.